This TCR beta chain is from a study of blood T cell repertoires in COVID-19. Method: immunoSEQ multiplex PCR; TCRdb's copy keeps in-frame clones and lacks some. The sample lists 77,000 or so clones; 70% to 90% were seen once. V shed 4 bases, J shed 7 bases, and the junction held 10 bases outside the gene matches. Germline lookup yields CDR1 MNHNS and CDR2 SASEGT. The CDR3 consists of 16 residues. The clonotype originates from a middle-aged man with active COVID-19. V gene TRBV6-1 combines with J gene TRBJ1-6; 7 bases are a match to TRBD1. What was sequenced was peripheral blood. CDR3 coding DNA: TGTGCCAGCAGTGGCCCCCCGGAGGGGGCCAATTCACCCCTCCACTTT. Protein product: CASSGPPEGANSPLHF.